This T cell receptor beta chain was identified during a study of CD8 T cells in ankylosing spondylitis (TCRdb year 2017). The study in broad terms: To find TCR variants linked to disease, the study profiled T cell receptor beta repertoires in ankylosing spondylitis patients and healthy donors. The full study cohort was made up of 20 to 25 ankylosing spondylitis patients and approximately 100 healthy donors. Peripheral blood was sampled, and synovial fluid was also collected from ankylosing spondylitis patients. Broad study findings and their caveats: The disease-linked clones were reported to be significantly enriched in matched synovial fluid samples from ankylosing spondylitis patients. The disease-linked clones showed a CD8+ phenotype and occurred at relatively low frequencies in peripheral blood. Some motif variants had previously been reported in the synovial fluid and blood of reactive arthritis patients, which suggests shared mechanisms of disease initiation. Blood from ankylosing spondylitis patients appeared to be characterized by a TCR beta motif composed of 7 to 9 highly homologous amino acid variants.

Instrument used: Illumina HiSeq 2500. Quantitative 5'-RACE with molecular barcodes was used to prepare TCR beta libraries. Under the source paper's analysis protocol: A new computational method based on a probabilistic model of VDJ rearrangement was used to identify disease-linked TCR variants. TCRdb reprocessing: public reads trimmed at Q25 with fastp, clones called with MiXCR, in-frame beta chains kept. Merged by CDR3 protein, the rows form single entries marked with the most common genes and DNA. The V and J calls, along with clone size, are taken from TCRdb and not from the paper's own processing. The sample contains approximately 290,000 distinct CDR3 sequences, roughly 20% of them found a single time. 3.5% of the sample is taken by the ten largest. Trimmed from V: 5 bases; trimmed from J: 2 bases; junction bases lacking a gene match: 8. The CDR3 measures 14 amino acids from cysteine to phenylalanine. The retained sequence is limited to the CDR3, 42 bases, with the frame set at the first base. CDR1 and CDR2 are read off the germline V gene (reference sequence) as DFQATT and SNEGSKA.

Details on this clonotype: This receptor's antigen is unknown. Qualities for individual bases were not recorded, and no much larger clone is one base off.

Sample: blood, either unsorted or a sorted T cell fraction (not recorded which). The V and J segments used are TRBV20-1 and TRBJ2-7, with 8 bases matching TRBD1. This receptor was identified in a female donor with ankylosing spondylitis or in good health (not recorded which). The nucleotide sequence reads TGCAGTGCTGCCCAGACAGGGGCCCCCTACGAGCAGTACTTC. Its protein is CSAAQTGAPYEQYF.